The sequence of this T cell receptor (beta chain) was determined in a study of Graves' ophthalmopathy and Graves' hyperthyroidism. Whole-study results and caveats: Most thyroid-expanded clonotypes exceeding 0.001 frequency were also found in blood. Ophthalmopathy cases were distinguished from stable hyperthyroidism by a 13-signature model, reaching just over 85% sensitivity and approximately 81% specificity.

About this clonotype itself: What it binds is unknown. The junction departs from the called germline gene at one end, perhaps through a read error.

This CDR3 is built from 16 residues. Germline CDR1 SSHAT, CDR2 FNYEAQ (reference sequence). RNA transcripts provided the template for amplifying TCR beta CDR3 regions. Amplification began with first-round RT-PCR using HTBI primers, then second-round multiplex PCR was performed. One entry per CDR3 protein results from TCRdb running MiXCR on the multiplex PCR reads. In the table there are tens of thousands of distinct CDR3 sequences, approximately 50% of which are singletons. This receptor was taken from an adult woman with Graves' ophthalmopathy. Sequencing was performed on peripheral blood. The chain uses TRBV7-7 and TRBJ2-1; 13 bases line up with TRBD2. The CDR3 is CASSLVGLAGNNEQFF. The DNA for the CDR3 is TGTGCTAGCAGCTTAGTGGGACTAGCGGGAAACAATGAGCAGTTCTTC.